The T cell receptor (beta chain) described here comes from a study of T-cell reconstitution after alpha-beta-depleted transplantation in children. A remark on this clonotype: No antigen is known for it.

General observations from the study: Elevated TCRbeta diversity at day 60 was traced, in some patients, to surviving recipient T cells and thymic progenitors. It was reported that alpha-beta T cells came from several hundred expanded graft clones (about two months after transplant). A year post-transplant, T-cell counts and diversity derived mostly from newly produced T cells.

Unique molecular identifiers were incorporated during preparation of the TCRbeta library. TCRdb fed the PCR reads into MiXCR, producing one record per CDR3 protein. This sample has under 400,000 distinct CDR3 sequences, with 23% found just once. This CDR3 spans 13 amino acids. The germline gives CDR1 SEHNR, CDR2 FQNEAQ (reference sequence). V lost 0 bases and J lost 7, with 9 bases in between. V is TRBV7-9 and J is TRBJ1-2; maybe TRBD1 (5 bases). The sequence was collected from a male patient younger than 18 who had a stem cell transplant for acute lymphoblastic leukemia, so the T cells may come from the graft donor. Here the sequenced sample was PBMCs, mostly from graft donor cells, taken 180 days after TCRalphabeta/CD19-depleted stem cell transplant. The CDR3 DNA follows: TGTGCCAGCAGCTTAGCGGGCGGGGCTGGCTACACCTTC. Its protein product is CASSLAGGAGYTF. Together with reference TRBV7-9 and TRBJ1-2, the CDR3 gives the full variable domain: DTGVSQNPRHKITKRGQNVTFRCDPISEHNRLYWYRQTLGQGPEFLTYFQNEAQLEKSRLLSDRFSAERPKGSFSTLEIQRTEQGDSAMYLCASSLAGGAGYTFGSGTRLTVV.